This T cell receptor (beta chain) was identified during a study of blood T cell repertoires in COVID-19. As for the study in general: COVID-19 samples from acute and convalescent phases originated in the United States, Italy and Spain. Sample material is recorded as cDNA or gDNA derived from T cells, B-cell-depleted T cells, or PBMCs.

Study processing details: Reference gene primer amplification gave estimated nucleated cell counts. Sequencing was performed with immunoSEQ multiplex PCR; in TCRdb, only in-frame clones are kept and a portion is missing. D and trimming were read from the DNA, whereas the V and J calls and clone size are those reported in that table. The table shows tens of thousands of clones, with over 70% occurring only once. The V gene end was trimmed by 10 bases and the J gene end by 2 bases; junction bases not matched to a gene: 3. The CDR3 sequence is 12 residues long. Germline V CDR1 and CDR2: MNHEY, SVGAGI. This receptor was taken from a man aged 45 to 65 with active COVID-19. This chain joins TRBV6-5 and TRBJ2-7; 9 bases line up with TRBD1. Input material: peripheral blood. CDR3 residues: CATWTGAYEQYF. CDR3 coding DNA: TGTGCCACCTGGACAGGGGCCTACGAGCAGTACTTC.